This record looks at one T cell receptor beta chain sequence and its context. Its antigen is still unknown. Distinct nucleotide sequences in the sample also encode this CDR3. The sample originates from a study of cytomegalovirus exposure and HLA in healthy donors. The ends lost 2 bases at V and 4 bases at J; junction bases unmatched: 5. The CDR3 has 15 residues. The germline gives CDR1 SGHRS, CDR2 YFSETQ. The study's findings and limits: It was confirmed in vitro that a few of the CMV-associated chains were specific for CMV antigens.

Sequencing used immunoSEQ multiplex PCR; TCRdb keeps in-frame clones, though not all of them. The sample lists under 250,000 clones, less than 90% occurring once. Sequenced sample: PBMCs. This sequence originates from a man aged 18 to 35 in good health and CMV-seropositive. The V gene is TRBV5-1, the J gene TRBJ2-1; 8 bases map to TRBD2. The CDR3 protein is CASSLAGDGYNEQFF. CDR3 DNA: TGCGCCAGCAGCTTAGCGGGAGATGGTTACAATGAGCAGTTCTTC.